These 17 T cell receptor beta chains were sequenced from one sample in a study of beta chain features in type 1 diabetes. Broader study findings: In all four CD4+ subsets, TCRB CDR3 length was significantly, moderately reduced in type 1 diabetes.

Expressed TCRB transcripts got sequenced, as all isolated RNA was reverse transcribed. Sequenced by immunoSEQ multiplex PCR; TCRdb stores in-frame clones only, minus some. The sample lists 300,000 to 350,000 clones; approximately 10% were seen once. These TCRs' antigens remain unknown. The sequencing sample was made of central memory CD4+ T cells from blood. These receptors all come from a man aged 30-40 years with type 1 diabetes.

The rearrangement links TRBV25-1 to TRBJ2-3; D gene ambiguous. Trimming cost V 3 bases and J 0 bases, with 10 bases left between them. The length of the CDR3 is 15 residues. Per germline, CDR1 MGHDK and CDR2 SYGVNS. The chain's CDR3 is CASSDSGPSTDTQYF. CDR3 in DNA: TGTGCCAGCAGTGACTCCGGGCCGAGCACAGATACGCAGTATTTT.

This clone was detected only a few times. This chain uses TRBV29-1 with TRBJ2-3, with 9 bases identical to TRBD2. Germline-derived CDR1 and CDR2 are SQVTM and ANQGSEA. Losses at the gene ends were 8 bases for V and 1 base for J; bases not matched to a gene: 10. CDR3 length: 15 amino acids. The CDR3 sequence is CSTSKTSGRTDTQYF. The CDR3 nucleotides are TGCAGCACCTCAAAGACTAGCGGTCGCACAGATACGCAGTATTTT.

This clone has a handful of counts. The chain links TRBV4-3 to TRBJ2-6; no definite D call. Trimming took 0 bases from V and 2 from J, leaving 8 bases between them. Germline V CDR1 and CDR2: LGHNA, YSLEER. The CDR3 extends over 16 amino acids. CDR3 in amino acids: CASSQDLSAGANVLTF. The CDR3 nucleotides are TGCGCCAGCAGCCAAGATTTAAGTGCTGGGGCCAACGTCCTGACTTTC.

This clone has more than one count but fewer than ten. The V and J genes are TRBV23-1 and TRBJ2-7; D uncertain. TRBV23-1 is reported as an ORF; its role is uncertain. The CDR3 is 15 amino acids. Trimming took 4 bases from V and 6 from J, leaving 19 bases between them. The CDR3 DNA reads TGCGCCAGCAGTCCAGCCTCGGGCCAGACATGCGAGCAGTACTTC. It codes for CASSPASGQTCEQYF.

This clone was observed a few times. The chain joins TRBV5-6 to TRBJ1-4, with 9 bases identical to TRBD1. The CDR3 extends over 15 amino acids. The junction had 11 bases not matched to a gene; V was cut back by 4 bases and J by 10 bases. Germline loops: CDR1 SGHDT, CDR2 YYEEEE. CDR3 in amino acids: CASSIGTGRSVKLFF. The CDR3 region has the DNA TGTGCCAGCAGCATCGGGACAGGGCGGTCGGTAAAACTGTTTTTT.

This chain joins TRBV6-5 and TRBJ2-2; D is ambiguous. The CDR3 consists of 15 residues. Germline CDR1 and CDR2: MNHEY and SVGAGI. Trimming stripped 6 bases from V and 0 bases from J, with 11 bases between. The CDR3 DNA is TGTGCCAGCAGCCCTGCCAGTACGAACACCGGGGAGCTGTTTTTT. The encoded protein is CASSPASTNTGELFF.

There are a few counts of this clone. This chain joins TRBV27 and TRBJ2-5; D is ambiguous. V was trimmed by 5 bases and J by 5 bases, leaving 12 bases between them. The CDR3 loop spans 13 amino acids. Per the germline V gene, CDR1 is MNHEY and CDR2 is SMNVEV (reference sequence). CDR3 amino acids: CASSPPARETQYF. The CDR3 DNA reads as TGTGCCAGCAGTCCACCTGCGAGGGAGACCCAGTACTTC.

V usage is TRBV29-1 and J usage is TRBJ1-4; D uncertain. With 5 bases removed from V and 4 bases from J, the gap between germline ends came to 14 bases. This CDR3 comprises 14 residues. Germline V gene sequence: CDR1 SQVTM, CDR2 ANQGSEA. CDR3 residues: CSVSWLGLNEKLFF. As DNA, the CDR3 is TGCAGCGTTTCCTGGCTCGGACTTAATGAAAAACTGTTTTTT. The entire variable domain, with the rest obtained from reference TRBV29-1 and TRBJ1-4, is as follows: SAVISQKPSRDICQRGTSLTIQCQVDSQVTMMFWYRQQPGQSLTLIATANQGSEATYESGFVIDKFPISRPNLTFSTLTVSNMSPEDSSIYLCSVSWLGLNEKLFFGSGTQLSVL.

This chain uses TRBV18 with TRBJ1-6; 10 nucleotides line up with TRBD1. V gave up 3 bases and J gave up 7 bases; unmatched junction bases: 3. Germline V gives CDR1 KGHSH, CDR2 LQKENI. The CDR3 runs 15 residues. Written as DNA, the CDR3 is TGTGCCAGCTCACCGGGACAGGGGCACAATTCACCCCTCCACTTT. It specifies CASSPGQGHNSPLHF.

This clone was seen at least ten times. This chain links TRBV11-2 with TRBJ2-2, with D maybe TRBD2 (6 bases). Trimming took 5 bases from V and 1 from J, leaving 14 bases between them. This CDR3 spans 16 amino acids. CDR1 SGHAT and CDR2 FQNNGV come from the germline V gene. CDR3 amino acids: CASSPISGGNTGELFF. CDR3 DNA sequence: TGTGCCAGCAGCCCCATTAGCGGCGGGAACACCGGGGAGCTGTTTTTT.

This clone has a handful of counts. V usage is TRBV4-1 and J usage is TRBJ2-3; TRBD2 agrees at 7 bases. V was clipped by 4 bases and J by 1 base; unmatched bases: 11. This CDR3 contains 17 residues. Germline V gene data show CDR1 as MGHRA and CDR2 as YSYEKL. This CDR3 is CASSPAGVGGGTDTQYF. CDR3 DNA: TGCGCCAGCAGCCCGGCGGGGGTTGGCGGAGGCACAGATACGCAGTATTTT.

The V gene is TRBV4-3, the J gene TRBJ2-7, with D perhaps being TRBD1 or TRBD2 (5 bases each). Looked up from germline, CDR1 is LGHNA and CDR2 is YSLEER. The CDR3 contains 13 residues. Trimming stripped 0 bases from V and 4 bases from J, with 7 bases between. CDR3 nucleotides: TGCGCCAGCAGCCAAGATTGGGGGTACGAGCAGTACTTC. Its translation: CASSQDWGYEQYF.

This clone was seen a handful of times. The rearrangement uses TRBV29-1 and TRBJ1-4, with TRBD1 matching over 9 bases. This CDR3 has 12 amino acids. The germline V gene has CDR1 SQVTM and CDR2 ANQGSEA. The trim removed 7 bases at V and 8 bases at J, leaving 5 bases unmatched. CDR3 coding DNA: TGCAGCGGGGGACAGGGAAGCGAAAAACTGTTTTTT. Translating it yields CSGGQGSEKLFF.

This clone was seen a handful of times. V is TRBV6-1 and J is TRBJ2-3; 7 positions agree with TRBD1. Germline loops: CDR1 MNHNS, CDR2 SASEGT. The CDR3 extends over 15 amino acids. J was trimmed by 7 bases and V by 10 bases; bases with no gene match: 17. CDR3 nucleotides: TGTGCCACCGCCTATGACAGGGAGACCGTAAATACGCAGTATTTT. It specifies CATAYDRETVNTQYF.

The table lists this clone with many counts. The chain carries TRBV14 and TRBJ1-2; possible D gene TRBD1, 5 bases. V lost 4 bases and J 2 bases, leaving 17 bases between the germline ends. The CDR3 has 16 residues. In germline, CDR1 is SGHDN, CDR2 FVKESK. The CDR3 bases are TGTGCCAGCAGCCGCGATCCGGGACGGCAAAACTATGGCTACACCTTC. Translated, it gives CASSRDPGRQNYGYTF.

This clone was observed a handful of times. The V gene is TRBV11-2, the J gene TRBJ2-2, with 8 bases fitting TRBD1. Germline V gene lookup returns CDR1 SGHAT and CDR2 FQNNGV. The V and J ends lost 2 bases and 6 bases, in that order; junction bases with no gene match: 2. The CDR3 sequence is 14 residues long. Written as DNA, the CDR3 is TGTGCCAGCAGCTTACAGACAGGGGCCGGGGAGCTGTTTTTT. Translation gives CASSLQTGAGELFF.

The genes are TRBV7-2 and TRBJ2-2; 9 positions agree with TRBD2. CDR1 and CDR2 (germline): SGHTA, FQGNSA. The CDR3 is 16 residues long. Trimming at V came to 5 bases and at J to 4 bases, leaving 8 bases not matched to a gene. The CDR3 reads CASSPAGLAPTGELFF. In nucleotides, the CDR3 is TGTGCCAGCAGCCCGGCCGGACTAGCGCCCACCGGGGAGCTGTTTTTT.